This TCR beta chain was observed in a study of blood T cell repertoires in COVID-19. Study details: The United States, Italy and Spain were the sources of the acute and convalescent COVID-19 samples.

This clone showed up just a few times. In the original analysis: Amplification from reference gene primers served as the basis for estimated nucleated cell counts. Sequenced by immunoSEQ multiplex PCR; TCRdb stores in-frame clones only, minus some. For V, J and clone size, that table is used; D and trimming come from the DNA. In the table there are 130,000 or so clones, 65% to 85% of which are singletons. Germline V gene sequence: CDR1 SGHVS, CDR2 FQNEAQ. The CDR3 consists of 12 residues. Trimming removed 5 bases at V and 3 bases at J, with 8 bases between. The J gene is TRBJ2-7, the V gene TRBV7-8; D unresolved. This receptor was identified in a woman aged 80 or older with acute or convalescent COVID-19. The sample was peripheral blood. Here the CDR3 DNA reads TGTGCCAGCAGCCCTCTCGGCTACGAGCAGTACTTC. Amino acids: CASSPLGYEQYF.